This is a list of T cell receptor beta chains from one sample in a study of OX40 agonist ivuxolimab in advanced cancers. Some clones are missing from TCRdb's copy, which holds only in-frame ones; the method was immunoSEQ multiplex PCR. The data contain tens of thousands of clones, 90% to 95% of them singletons. This material consisted of CD4+ or CD8+ T cells sorted from blood, taken in a trial of the OX40 agonist ivuxolimab. These receptors came from an adult with an advanced solid tumor such as melanoma, head and neck, liver or kidney cancer. CDR3s include the opening cysteine and the closing phenylalanine or tryptophan. The D gene is left open where the match is weak. Clone sizes are given selectively: once, few, many, or a class where the clone is expanded.

D: .; V: TRBV7-2; size: .; J: TRBJ2-7; DNA: TGTGCCAGCAGCTTAGCGTTCCTCCGAGGGTACGAGCAGTACTTC; CDR3: CASSLAFLRGYEQYF
D: TRBD2; V: TRBV5-1; size: once; J: TRBJ2-7; DNA: TGCGCCAGCGGGACTAGCGGGAGTGGGGAGCAGTACTTC; CDR3: CASGTSGSGEQYF
D: .; V: TRBV4-2; size: .; J: TRBJ2-1; DNA: TGTGCCAGCAGCTCACCCTCTTCTAGCGACCTAAGCTCCTACAATGAGCAGTTCTTC; CDR3: CASSSPSSSDLSSYNEQFF
D: .; V: TRBV9; size: .; J: TRBJ2-3; DNA: TGTGCCAGCAGCGCGGACGGACTTACAGATACGCAGTATTTT; CDR3: CASSADGLTDTQYF
D: TRBD1; V: TRBV7-9; size: .; J: TRBJ2-1; DNA: TGTGCCAGCCCTACCGGGACAGGGGACAATGAGCAGTTCTTC; CDR3: CASPTGTGDNEQFF
D: .; V: TRBV9; size: .; J: TRBJ1-1; DNA: TGTGCCAGCAGCCGGGAAGGGAATATGAACACTGAAGCTTTCTTT; CDR3: CASSREGNMNTEAFF
D: .; V: TRBV4-3; size: .; J: TRBJ2-2; DNA: TGCGCCAGCAGTCTGGACTTTTCGAACACCGGGGAGCTGTTTTTT; CDR3: CASSLDFSNTGELFF
D: .; V: TRBV5-1; size: once; J: TRBJ2-1; DNA: TGCGCCAGCAGCTTGTCGGGAGATGGGTACAATGAGCAGTTCTTC; CDR3: CASSLSGDGYNEQFF
D: .; V: TRBV18; size: .; J: TRBJ2-3; DNA: TGTGCCAGCTCACCGGGAGTAGATACGCAGTATTTT; CDR3: CASSPGVDTQYF
D: .; V: TRBV6-1; size: .; J: TRBJ2-4; DNA: TGTGCCAGCAGTCAAGGGCGATCGACAGCTATAGCCAAAAACATTCAGTACTTC; CDR3: CASSQGRSTAIAKNIQYF